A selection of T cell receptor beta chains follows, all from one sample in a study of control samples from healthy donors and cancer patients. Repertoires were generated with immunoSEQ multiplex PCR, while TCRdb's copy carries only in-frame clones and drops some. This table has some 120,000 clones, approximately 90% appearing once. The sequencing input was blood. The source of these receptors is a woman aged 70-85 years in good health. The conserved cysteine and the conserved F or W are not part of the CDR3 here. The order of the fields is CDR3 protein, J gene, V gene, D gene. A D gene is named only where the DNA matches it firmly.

ASSVYPTTPPGDEQY	TRBJ2-7	TRBV9	NA
ASSPGANTEAF	TRBJ1-1	TRBV18	NA
ATSRNRQGSYEQY	TRBJ2-7	TRBV15	TRBD1
ASSMIRMTPNTEAF	TRBJ1-1	TRBV19	NA
ASSPGQGLWGYT	TRBJ1-2	TRBV6-5	TRBD1
ASSYSSGGRNTGELF	TRBJ2-2	TRBV3-1/TRBV3-2	TRBD2
ASSTRTGGSGNTIY	TRBJ1-3	TRBV28	TRBD1
ASSSSVSGSTEAF	TRBJ1-1	TRBV7-9	NA
ASRYSGDILSGELF	TRBJ2-2	TRBV5-1	NA
ASSIVRVRSEKLF	TRBJ1-4	TRBV19	NA
ASSPGGRTEAF	TRBJ1-1	TRBV27	NA
ASSAGLGPQH	TRBJ1-5	TRBV3-1/TRBV3-2	NA
ASSSAEQAQETQY	TRBJ2-5	TRBV5-4	NA
ASSPREGPINEQY	TRBJ2-7	TRBV9	NA
ASSRAYEQY	TRBJ2-7	TRBV6-5	NA
ASSQGAVNYGYT	TRBJ1-2	TRBV5-4	NA
ARTGTGGREQF	TRBJ2-1	TRBV2	TRBD1